Below are 31 T cell receptor beta chains sequenced from a single sample in a study of T-cell memory formation after mild COVID-19. Using its own MiXCR run on the 5' RACE reads, TCRdb lists one record per CDR3 protein. Found here are about 400,000 distinct CDR3 sequences, roughly 24% of them singletons; the top ten hold about 8.7%. Sequenced material: PBMCs or a T cell subset sorted from them (not recorded which). These receptors came from an adult woman who had mild COVID-19 (a few samples of this study predate the infection). Cell type and time point are not known.

This clonotype was observed a few times. CDR3 nucleotide sequence: TGTGCCACCGATTCGTCGAACACGGGACTAGTCTCCTACGAGCAGTACTTC. This gives the protein CATDSSNTGLVSYEQYF. The V gene is TRBV6-5, the J gene TRBJ2-7; TRBD2 matches 8 bases. With 10 bases clipped from V and 0 bases from J, the junction kept 17 bases outside the gene matches. The CDR3 is 17 amino acids. Looked up from germline, CDR1 is MNHEY and CDR2 is SVGAGI.

This clonotype was detected only a few times. The genes are TRBV5-1 and TRBJ1-2; maybe TRBD1 (5 bases). The germline V and J ends were trimmed by 1 base and 8 bases, with 12 bases remaining between them. This CDR3 comprises 13 residues. The V gene's germline CDR1 is SGHRS and CDR2 YFSETQ. CDR3 residues: CASSLPGSGGYTF. The DNA for the CDR3 is TGCGCCAGCAGCTTGCCAGGGTCCGGAGGCTACACCTTC.

The gene calls are TRBV2 and TRBJ2-7; no clear D gene. V was shortened by 6 bases and J by 5 bases, with 11 bases between the two germline ends. Germline lookup yields CDR1 SNHLY and CDR2 FYNNEI. This CDR3 region has 12 residues. The CDR3 sequence is CASRVPPNEQYF. CDR3 bases: TGTGCCAGCAGAGTCCCTCCCAACGAGCAGTACTTC.

The chain links TRBV20-1 to TRBJ2-5, with D perhaps TRBD2 (5 bases). This CDR3 spans 13 amino acids. Per germline, CDR1 DFQATT and CDR2 SNEGSKA (reference sequence). V was clipped by 4 bases and J by 4 bases, with 13 bases between them. CDR3 sequence reads: CSAMGGFRETQYF. Here the CDR3 DNA reads TGCAGTGCTATGGGCGGGTTTAGAGAGACCCAGTACTTC.

The rearrangement links TRBV27 to TRBJ2-1, with 10 bases identical to TRBD1. Per germline, CDR1 MNHEY and CDR2 SMNVEV (reference sequence). The CDR3 has 19 amino acids. V dropped 6 bases and J dropped 1; count of bases not matched to a gene: 15. As DNA, the CDR3 is TGTGCCAGCAGGGATGACCGGGACAGGGGACCGAATTCCTACAATGAGCAGTTCTTC. Translation gives CASRDDRDRGPNSYNEQFF.

V gene TRBV27 combines with J gene TRBJ2-7, with 11 bases fitting TRBD1. This CDR3 is built from 17 residues. Germline V CDR1 and CDR2: MNHEY, SMNVEV (reference sequence). Trimming cost V 5 bases and J 2 bases; bases outside gene matches: 11. The CDR3 sequence is CASSVRGQGGYPYEQYF. In DNA form, the CDR3 reads TGTGCCAGCAGTGTTCGGGGACAGGGGGGATATCCCTACGAGCAGTACTTC.

The J gene is TRBJ2-5, the V gene TRBV20-1, with 7 bases identical to TRBD1. Germline CDR1 is DFQATT and CDR2 is SNEGSKA (reference sequence). Trimming took 3 bases from V and 0 from J; bases not matched to a gene: 7. The CDR3 is 15 amino acids. The CDR3 bases are TGCAGTGCTAGGGTACAGGGGACGTACCAAGAGACCCAGTACTTC. This translates into CSARVQGTYQETQYF.

The chain carries TRBV12-2 and TRBJ2-5; the table's D call TRBD1 went unverified against the DNA. TRBV12-2 corresponds to a pseudogene. CDR3 length equals 15 residues. CDR3 sequence (DNA): TGTGCAAGTACCCAACGGGACAGTATGCCAGAGACCCAGTACTTC. Encoded protein: CASTQRDSMPETQYF.

On this clonotype itself: No DNA is shown, since the ends of the CDR3 on it are uncertain; the CDR3 is the one TCRdb lists. The chain recombines TRBV7-5 with TRBJ1-6. TRBV7-5 counts as a pseudogene. The CDR3 numbers 14 amino acids, ends counted. The CDR3 loop reads CISVSEAVDSPLHF.

This clonotype has a handful of counts. This chain joins TRBV7-3 and TRBJ2-7, with 8 bases matching TRBD1. Germline assignment: CDR1 SGHTA and CDR2 FQGTGA. This CDR3 contains 15 residues. V lost 2 bases and J lost 4; bases outside the gene matches: 7. The CDR3 loop is CASSLDRGAPYEQYF. CDR3 DNA: TGTGCCAGCAGCTTAGACAGGGGTGCGCCGTACGAGCAGTACTTC. Complete variable domain (other parts from reference TRBV7-3 and TRBJ2-7): GAGVSQTPSNKVTEKGKYVELRCDPISGHTALYWYRQSLGQGPEFLIYFQGTGAADDSGLPNDRFFAVRPEGSVSTLKIQRTERGDSAVYLCASSLDRGAPYEQYFGPGTRLTVT.

This clonotype was seen more than once but under ten times. The chain joins TRBV7-9 to TRBJ2-7, with a possible D match to TRBD2 (6 bases). V gave up 5 bases and J gave up 2 bases, with 16 bases separating them. In germline, CDR1 is SEHNR, CDR2 FQNEAQ (reference sequence). The CDR3 has 15 residues. In DNA, the CDR3 is TGTGCCAGCAGCCTGGGACTGTTGGGGGCCTACGAGCAGTACTTC. This gives the protein CASSLGLLGAYEQYF.

The chain employs TRBV4-1 and TRBJ2-7; unclear D gene. This CDR3 comprises 15 residues. V was trimmed by 0 bases and J by 2 bases, leaving 11 bases between them. CDR1 MGHRA and CDR2 YSYEKL come from the germline V gene. For the CDR3, the DNA is TGCGCCAGCAGCCAAGAGGATCGATTACCCTACGAGCAGTACTTC. It specifies CASSQEDRLPYEQYF.

This chain links TRBV6-6 with TRBJ1-6; 7 nucleotides agree with TRBD1. The CDR3 length is 14 residues. Germline lookup yields CDR1 MNHNY and CDR2 SVGAGI (reference sequence). V was pared by 6 bases and J by 5 bases, with 4 bases of the junction left unmatched. CDR3 DNA sequence: TGTGCCAGCAGGCCACAGGGGCATAATTCACCCCTCCACTTT. Residues: CASRPQGHNSPLHF.

In its sample, this clonotype was seen many times. The CDR3 is CASSLGTGELFF. The CDR3, as DNA: TGTGCCAGCAGCTTAGGCACCGGGGAGCTGTTTTTT. The rearrangement links TRBV7-9 to TRBJ2-2, with no clear D. V lost 1 base, J lost 4 bases, and 1 base lay in between. CDR1 and CDR2 (germline): SEHNR, FQNEAQ (reference sequence). This CDR3 has 12 amino acids.

This clonotype showed up just a few times. This likely comes from a read error, as the CDR3 has no conserved phenylalanine or tryptophan at its end. The CDR3 here is CASSESIAQGANYGYTL. CDR3 bases: TGTGCCAGCAGTGAAAGTATTGCACAGGGGGCCAACTATGGCTACACCTTA. The chain recombines TRBV2 with TRBJ1-2; 9 bases match TRBD1. The germline V gene has CDR1 SNHLY and CDR2 FYNNEI. V lost 2 bases and J lost 2; bases outside the gene matches: 9. The CDR3 extends over 17 amino acids.

The CDR3 DNA is TGTGCCAGCAGCGCGACAGGGGGTCGAAACACCGGGGAGCTGTTTTTT. Translated: CASSATGGRNTGELFF. The V gene is TRBV7-3, the J gene TRBJ2-2; 9 bases match TRBD1. This CDR3 has 16 amino acids. V lost 5 bases and J lost 2; bases outside the gene matches: 6. Germline CDR1 and CDR2: SGHTA and FQGTGA.

V gene TRBV7-9 combines with J gene TRBJ2-1, with D possibly called TRBD1 or TRBD2 (5 bases each). The germline gives CDR1 SEHNR, CDR2 FQNEAQ (reference sequence). The CDR3 length is 15 residues. Trimming removed 6 bases from V and 3 bases from J, with 15 bases in between. CDR3 loop: CASSLIGTNYNEQFF. CDR3 coding DNA: TGTGCCAGCAGTCTCATCGGGACGAACTACAATGAGCAGTTCTTC.

This clonotype was detected only a few times. The chain couples TRBV5-1 to TRBJ1-4; D gene uncertain. With 0 bases removed from V and 7 bases from J, the gap between germline ends came to 13 bases. This CDR3 has 15 residues. Germline CDR1 SGHRS, CDR2 YFSETQ. This CDR3 reads CASSLGMGSGEKLFF. For the CDR3, the DNA is TGCGCCAGCAGCTTGGGGATGGGGAGTGGTGAAAAACTGTTTTTT.

This rearrangement joins TRBV20-1 to TRBJ1-1; D uncertain. V dropped 8 bases and J dropped 0 bases, with 22 bases sitting between them. Per the germline V gene, CDR1 is DFQATT and CDR2 is SNEGSKA (reference sequence). The CDR3 spans 16 residues. This chain's CDR3 is CSPSTTSTPMNTEAFF. DNA of the CDR3: TGCAGTCCCTCCACGACTTCGACACCCATGAACACTGAAGCTTTCTTT.

This chain links TRBV9 with TRBJ2-7; D is tentatively TRBD1 or TRBD2 (5 bases each). The CDR3 length is 15 residues. Germline CDR1 reads SGDLS; CDR2 reads YYNGEE. V lost 4 bases and J lost 5, with 19 bases in between. In DNA, the CDR3 is TGTGCCAGCAGCTTACATCCGGGACCTAGTGACGAGCAGTACTTC. Amino acid sequence: CASSLHPGPSDEQYF.

This clonotype was counted a few times. The chain links TRBV6-5 to TRBJ2-3; 13 bases line up with TRBD2. V gave up 6 bases and J gave up 5 bases; unmatched junction bases: 11. This CDR3 region has 17 residues. CDR1 MNHEY and CDR2 SVGAGI come from the germline V gene. CDR3 sequence: CASSLRLAGGHGDTQYF. The CDR3 DNA follows: TGTGCCAGCAGCTTACGACTAGCGGGAGGCCACGGAGATACGCAGTATTTT.

This clonotype was observed a handful of times. The V and J genes are TRBV19 and TRBJ2-7, with 10 bases that match TRBD2. V dropped 5 bases and J dropped 2; count of bases not matched to a gene: 6. Germline V gives CDR1 LNHDA, CDR2 SQIVND (reference sequence). This CDR3 comprises 15 residues. The DNA of the CDR3 is TGTGCCAGTAGTGCTACTAGCGGGACCGCCTACGAGCAGTACTTC. It encodes CASSATSGTAYEQYF.

This clonotype was seen ten or more times. One end of the junction varies from germline; a read error may be responsible. J is TRBJ2-7 and V is TRBV5-1; 10 bases fit TRBD1. Germline-derived CDR1 and CDR2 are SGHRS and YFSETQ. The CDR3 loop spans 13 amino acids. CDR3 bases: TGTGCCAGCAGCGGGACAGGGGCCTACGAGCAGTACTTC. Translated: CASSGTGAYEQYF.

This clonotype has at least ten counts. J is TRBJ1-1 and V is TRBV12-3 or TRBV12-4, with D hard to call. Between the trimmed V and J ends, which lost 3 bases and 4 bases, there was a span of 9 bases. The CDR3 is made up of 13 amino acids. CDR3 sequence (DNA): TGTGCCAGCAGTTTCGCGGGTGGCACTGAAGCTTTCTTT. It codes for CASSFAGGTEAFF.

This CDR3 is CASSKDSYGYTF. The CDR3 DNA is TGTGCCAGCAGCAAGGACAGCTATGGCTACACCTTC. This chain joins TRBV12-3 or TRBV12-4 and TRBJ1-2, with a weak D call TRBD1 (6 bases). The V and J ends lost 6 bases and 4 bases respectively, with 9 bases between them. This CDR3 contains 12 residues.

The sample holds one count of this clonotype. V gene TRBV24-1 combines with J gene TRBJ1-1; D gene ambiguous. The CDR3 has 12 residues. Germline loops: CDR1 KGHDR, CDR2 SFDVKD. Between the trimmed V and J ends, which lost 5 bases and 7 bases, there was a span of 10 bases. The DNA for the CDR3 is TGTGCCACCAGTGGGTCCAGTGGTGAAGCTTTCTTT. Translated: CATSGSSGEAFF.

This chain links TRBV29-1 with TRBJ2-3, with a tentative D call TRBD2 (5 bases). Trimming pared 8 bases from V and 2 bases from J, leaving 14 bases between. This CDR3 contains 13 residues. CDR1 SQVTM and CDR2 ANQGSEA come from the germline V gene. The CDR3, as DNA: TGCAGCTTGCGTCGGGATACCACAGATACGCAGTATTTT. Its protein product is CSLRRDTTDTQYF.

The chain has TRBV11-3 and TRBJ2-5; D possibly matches TRBD1 or TRBD2 (6 bases each). The CDR3 is 16 residues long. Germline assignment: CDR1 SGHNT and CDR2 YENEEA. V was shortened by 3 bases and J by 4 bases, with 18 bases between the two germline ends. DNA of the CDR3: TGTGCCAGCAGCTTCGGGTTCCCGGGGGCAGGAGAGACCCAGTACTTC. The encoded protein is CASSFGFPGAGETQYF.

The chain carries TRBV4-3 and TRBJ2-1; the match to TRBD2 covers 16 bases. Per germline, CDR1 LGHNA and CDR2 YSLEER. The CDR3 spans 19 residues. The trim removed 4 bases at V and 2 bases at J, leaving 8 bases unmatched. This chain's CDR3 is CASSLRAGLAGGPYNEQFF. The CDR3 bases are TGCGCCAGCAGCCTTCGGGCGGGACTAGCGGGAGGGCCCTACAATGAGCAGTTCTTC.

In this sample, this clonotype turned up a few times. This chain connects TRBV2 to TRBJ2-2; maybe TRBD2 (5 bases). The CDR3 is 14 amino acids. V was shortened by 6 bases and J by 0 bases, with 8 bases between the two germline ends. CDR1 is SNHLY, CDR2 FYNNEI, per germline. CDR3 loop: CASSGLSNTGELFF. The CDR3 nucleotides are TGTGCCAGCAGCGGACTTTCGAACACCGGGGAGCTGTTTTTT.

This clonotype was recorded a few times. This chain links TRBV5-8 with TRBJ2-5, with 8 bases matching TRBD1. The CDR3 runs to 14 residues. CDR1 and CDR2 (germline): SGHTS, YDEGEE. V lost 5 bases and J lost 5; bases outside the gene matches: 8. CDR3 residues: CASSYGQGLETQYF. The CDR3 coding sequence is TGTGCCAGCAGTTATGGACAGGGTTTGGAGACCCAGTACTTC. The full variable domain, with the rest looked up from reference TRBV5-8 and TRBJ2-5, is EAGVTQSPTHLIKTRGQQATLRCSPISGHTSVYWYQQALGLGLQFLLWYDEGEERNRGNFPPRFSGRQFPNYSSELNVNALELEDSALYLCASSYGQGLETQYFGPGTRLLVL.